These T cell receptor beta chains were read from a single sample in a study of blood T cell repertoires in COVID-19. The table came from immunoSEQ multiplex PCR; TCRdb's copy has only in-frame clones and leaves some out. The repertoire includes approximately 300,000 clones, more than 85% of them detected once, and less than 20% sits in the top ten. Sequenced sample: PBMCs or T cells enriched from blood (not recorded which). The receptors come from a woman in her 30s who had recovered from COVID-19. CDR3s include the opening cysteine and the closing phenylalanine or tryptophan. D genes are given only for firm matches. Clone size is shown for a subset of rows, as once, few, many or a class of expanded clone.

clone size: -
J gene: TRBJ1-1
D gene: -
V gene: TRBV21-1
CDR3 protein: CASSKARGGDHPLLRVAFF
CDR3 DNA: TGTGCCAGCAGCAAAGCGCGCGGAGGTGACCACCCATTACTGCGAGTAGCTTTCTTT

clone size: -
J gene: TRBJ1-6
D gene: TRBD1
V gene: TRBV27
CDR3 protein: CASSLKRGGHGPWESPLHF
CDR3 DNA: TGTGCCAGCAGTTTAAAGAGAGGGGGCCACGGGCCCTGGGAGTCACCCCTCCACTTT

clone size: -
J gene: TRBJ2-3
D gene: TRBD1
V gene: TRBV5-1
CDR3 protein: CASSPGPGGADTQYF
CDR3 DNA: TGCGCCAGCAGCCCGGGTCCAGGGGGTGCAGATACGCAGTATTTT

clone size: -
J gene: TRBJ1-5
D gene: TRBD1
V gene: TRBV19
CDR3 protein: CASSKDRMDQPQHF
CDR3 DNA: TGTGCCAGTAGTAAGGACAGGATGGATCAGCCCCAGCATTTT

clone size: -
J gene: TRBJ2-7
D gene: -
V gene: TRBV3-1/TRBV3-2
CDR3 protein: CASSLQGVYEQYF
CDR3 DNA: TGTGCCAGCAGCCTACAGGGCGTTTACGAGCAGTACTTC

clone size: once
J gene: TRBJ2-3
D gene: -
V gene: TRBV7-2
CDR3 protein: CASSFQGVDTQYF
CDR3 DNA: TGTGCCAGCAGCTTCCAGGGTGTGGATACGCAGTATTTT

clone size: -
J gene: TRBJ2-3
D gene: -
V gene: TRBV3-1/TRBV3-2
CDR3 protein: CASSQESIDTQYF
CDR3 DNA: TGTGCCAGCAGCCAAGAGAGTATAGATACGCAGTATTTT

clone size: once
J gene: TRBJ2-5
D gene: -
V gene: TRBV20-1
CDR3 protein: CSAREGETQYF
CDR3 DNA: TGCAGTGCTAGGGAGGGGGAGACCCAGTACTTC

clone size: -
J gene: TRBJ2-7
D gene: TRBD1
V gene: TRBV11-1
CDR3 protein: CASSLVRDRPSYEQYF
CDR3 DNA: TGTGCCAGCAGCCTGGTAAGGGACAGGCCCTCCTACGAGCAGTACTTC

clone size: -
J gene: TRBJ1-5
D gene: -
V gene: TRBV5-6
CDR3 protein: CASSYYDRYNQPQHF
CDR3 DNA: TGTGCCAGCAGCTATTATGACAGGTACAATCAGCCCCAGCATTTT

clone size: once
J gene: TRBJ2-7
D gene: TRBD2
V gene: TRBV3-1/TRBV3-2
CDR3 protein: CASSPSGGYEQYF
CDR3 DNA: TGTGCCAGCAGCCCCTCGGGGGGGTACGAGCAGTACTTC

clone size: -
J gene: TRBJ2-2
D gene: TRBD1
V gene: TRBV5-1
CDR3 protein: CASSSGQANTGELFF
CDR3 DNA: TGCGCCAGCAGCTCGGGACAGGCGAACACCGGGGAGCTGTTTTTT

clone size: -
J gene: TRBJ2-2
D gene: -
V gene: TRBV19
CDR3 protein: CASSIQGYTGELFF
CDR3 DNA: TGTGCCAGTAGTATACAGGGGTACACCGGGGAGCTGTTTTTT

clone size: -
J gene: TRBJ1-5
D gene: -
V gene: TRBV2
CDR3 protein: CASSEDHGGSNQPQHF
CDR3 DNA: TGTGCCAGCAGTGAAGACCACGGAGGGAGCAATCAGCCCCAGCATTTT

clone size: -
J gene: TRBJ2-7
D gene: -
V gene: TRBV7-2
CDR3 protein: CASSMALSLQYF
CDR3 DNA: TGTGCCAGCAGTATGGCCCTGTCCCTGCAGTACTTC

clone size: -
J gene: TRBJ2-5
D gene: TRBD2
V gene: TRBV7-2
CDR3 protein: CASSHPPWREGRETQYF
CDR3 DNA: TGTGCCAGCAGCCACCCCCCCTGGAGGGAGGGCCGGGAGACCCAGTACTTC

clone size: -
J gene: TRBJ1-5
D gene: TRBD1
V gene: TRBV19
CDR3 protein: CASSIDRANQPQHF
CDR3 DNA: TGTGCCAGTAGTATTGACAGGGCCAATCAGCCCCAGCATTTT

clone size: few
J gene: TRBJ2-3
D gene: TRBD2
V gene: TRBV7-3
CDR3 protein: CASSPDSGGTDTQYF
CDR3 DNA: TGTGCCAGCAGCCCAGATTCGGGGGGGACAGATACGCAGTATTTT

clone size: -
J gene: TRBJ1-2
D gene: -
V gene: TRBV6-8
CDR3 protein: CASSPHGQLWNYGYTF
CDR3 DNA: TGTGCCAGCAGTCCGCACGGACAGCTATGGAACTATGGCTACACCTTC

clone size: -
J gene: TRBJ2-7
D gene: -
V gene: TRBV7-9
CDR3 protein: CASSPKTGPVFYEQYF
CDR3 DNA: TGTGCCAGCAGCCCAAAGACAGGTCCCGTCTTCTACGAGCAGTACTTC

clone size: -
J gene: TRBJ2-1
D gene: TRBD1
V gene: TRBV9
CDR3 protein: CASSAAGTDYNEQFF
CDR3 DNA: TGTGCCAGCAGCGCCGCCGGGACAGACTACAATGAGCAGTTCTTC

clone size: once
J gene: TRBJ2-5
D gene: TRBD2
V gene: TRBV27
CDR3 protein: CASSSRNSGHPSTRETQYF
CDR3 DNA: TGTGCCAGCAGTTCACGGAATAGCGGGCACCCTTCTACCAGAGAGACCCAGTACTTC

clone size: -
J gene: TRBJ2-3
D gene: TRBD2
V gene: TRBV2
CDR3 protein: CASSEGVAGGLIDTQYF
CDR3 DNA: TGTGCCAGCAGTGAAGGGGTAGCGGGGGGGTTAATAGATACGCAGTATTTT

clone size: once
J gene: TRBJ2-2
D gene: TRBD2
V gene: TRBV5-1
CDR3 protein: CASSWRLAGGGELFF
CDR3 DNA: TGCGCCAGCAGCTGGAGACTAGCGGGGGGCGGGGAGCTGTTTTTT

clone size: -
J gene: TRBJ1-2
D gene: -
V gene: TRBV6-5
CDR3 protein: CASSRTEYDGYTF
CDR3 DNA: TGTGCCAGCAGTCGGACAGAGTACGATGGCTACACCTTC

clone size: -
J gene: TRBJ2-7
D gene: -
V gene: TRBV7-2
CDR3 protein: CASSKLAATYEQYF
CDR3 DNA: TGTGCCAGCAGCAAACTAGCTGCTACCTACGAGCAGTACTTC

clone size: once
J gene: TRBJ1-4
D gene: TRBD1
V gene: TRBV4-2
CDR3 protein: CASRTFGTGGNEKLFF
CDR3 DNA: TGTGCCAGCCGAACCTTCGGGACAGGCGGGAATGAAAAACTGTTTTTT

clone size: once
J gene: TRBJ1-3
D gene: -
V gene: TRBV19
CDR3 protein: CASSPSGTSSGNTIYF
CDR3 DNA: TGTGCCAGTAGTCCCTCCGGGACAAGCTCTGGAAACACCATATATTTT

clone size: -
J gene: TRBJ1-3
D gene: -
V gene: TRBV13
CDR3 protein: CASSTITGKSGNTIYF
CDR3 DNA: TGTGCCAGCAGCACGATCACAGGCAAATCTGGAAACACCATATATTTT

clone size: -
J gene: TRBJ2-7
D gene: -
V gene: TRBV30
CDR3 protein: CAWSVGGAYEQYF
CDR3 DNA: TGTGCCTGGAGTGTAGGAGGGGCCTACGAGCAGTACTTC

clone size: -
J gene: TRBJ2-4
D gene: -
V gene: TRBV7-3
CDR3 protein: CASSPSQALAKNIQYF
CDR3 DNA: TGTGCCAGCAGCCCCTCGCAGGCTTTAGCCAAAAACATTCAGTACTTC

clone size: few
J gene: TRBJ2-7
D gene: -
V gene: TRBV30
CDR3 protein: CAWNSGMAPYEQYF
CDR3 DNA: TGTGCCTGGAACTCCGGGATGGCTCCCTACGAGCAGTACTTC

clone size: -
J gene: TRBJ2-7
D gene: TRBD2
V gene: TRBV5-6
CDR3 protein: CASSSWTSGQLYEQYF
CDR3 DNA: TGTGCCAGCAGCTCCTGGACTAGCGGACAGCTTTACGAGCAGTACTTC

clone size: -
J gene: TRBJ2-7
D gene: -
V gene: TRBV4-1
CDR3 protein: CASGRGHGEPYEQYF
CDR3 DNA: TGCGCCTCCGGCCGGGGACACGGGGAACCCTACGAGCAGTACTTC

clone size: -
J gene: TRBJ2-5
D gene: -
V gene: TRBV28
CDR3 protein: CASSPPRGTQETQYF
CDR3 DNA: TGTGCCAGCAGTCCCCCTCGGGGGACCCAAGAGACCCAGTACTTC

clone size: -
J gene: TRBJ2-7
D gene: -
V gene: TRBV7-6
CDR3 protein: CASSKTRLDYEQYF
CDR3 DNA: TGTGCCAGCAGTAAGACCCGACTAGACTACGAGCAGTACTTC

clone size: -
J gene: TRBJ1-5
D gene: -
V gene: TRBV19
CDR3 protein: CASRSREYQPQHF
CDR3 DNA: TGTGCCAGTAGAAGCAGGGAATATCAGCCCCAGCATTTT

clone size: -
J gene: TRBJ1-1
D gene: TRBD1
V gene: TRBV4-1
CDR3 protein: CASSLRQGIGNTEAFF
CDR3 DNA: TGCGCCAGCAGCCTTCGACAGGGGATTGGGAACACTGAAGCTTTCTTT

clone size: -
J gene: TRBJ2-7
D gene: -
V gene: TRBV18
CDR3 protein: CASSPRETEQYF
CDR3 DNA: TGTGCCAGCTCCCCCCGGGAAACCGAGCAGTACTTC

clone size: -
J gene: TRBJ2-7
D gene: TRBD1
V gene: TRBV19
CDR3 protein: CATGTDYYEQYF
CDR3 DNA: TGTGCCACCGGGACAGACTACTACGAGCAGTACTTC

clone size: -
J gene: TRBJ2-1
D gene: TRBD1
V gene: TRBV5-6
CDR3 protein: CASSLAGTGAYNEQFF
CDR3 DNA: TGTGCCAGCAGCTTGGCCGGGACAGGGGCATACAATGAGCAGTTCTTC

clone size: -
J gene: TRBJ1-2
D gene: -
V gene: TRBV29-1
CDR3 protein: CSVDGDTRGGGYTF
CDR3 DNA: TGCAGCGTTGACGGGGACACGAGGGGTGGCGGCTACACCTTC

clone size: few
J gene: TRBJ1-1
D gene: -
V gene: TRBV29-1
CDR3 protein: CSASYRVNTEAFF
CDR3 DNA: TGCAGCGCCTCATACAGGGTTAACACTGAAGCTTTCTTT

clone size: -
J gene: TRBJ1-2
D gene: TRBD1
V gene: TRBV19
CDR3 protein: CASSETGERYGYTF
CDR3 DNA: TGTGCCAGTAGCGAAACAGGGGAAAGATATGGCTACACCTTC

clone size: -
J gene: TRBJ1-1
D gene: TRBD1
V gene: TRBV7-9
CDR3 protein: CASRRGTELPNTEAFF
CDR3 DNA: TGTGCCAGCAGGAGGGGGACAGAGCTACCGAACACTGAAGCTTTCTTT

clone size: few
J gene: TRBJ1-4
D gene: TRBD1
V gene: TRBV28
CDR3 protein: CASSSSGGPNEKLFF
CDR3 DNA: TGTGCCAGCAGTTCTTCAGGGGGCCCTAATGAAAAACTGTTTTTT

clone size: -
J gene: TRBJ1-3
D gene: TRBD1
V gene: TRBV4-1
CDR3 protein: CASSQGDRGGNTIYF
CDR3 DNA: TGCGCCAGCAGCCAAGGCGACAGGGGGGGAAACACCATATATTTT

clone size: -
J gene: TRBJ2-1
D gene: TRBD1
V gene: TRBV5-1
CDR3 protein: CASSPGTAYNEQFF
CDR3 DNA: TGCGCCAGCAGCCCTGGGACAGCCTACAATGAGCAGTTCTTC

clone size: -
J gene: TRBJ1-5
D gene: TRBD1
V gene: TRBV27
CDR3 protein: CASSPRQGVQPQHF
CDR3 DNA: TGTGCCAGCAGTCCTAGACAGGGAGTACAGCCCCAGCATTTT

clone size: -
J gene: TRBJ1-1
D gene: -
V gene: TRBV4-1
CDR3 protein: CASSQAGGLSNTEAFF
CDR3 DNA: TGCGCCAGCAGCCAAGCCGGGGGACTTTCGAACACTGAAGCTTTCTTT

clone size: once
J gene: TRBJ2-7
D gene: -
V gene: TRBV18
CDR3 protein: CASSPSGQPSYEQYF
CDR3 DNA: TGTGCCAGCTCGCCCTCGGGACAACCAAGCTACGAGCAGTACTTC

clone size: -
J gene: TRBJ2-7
D gene: -
V gene: TRBV30
CDR3 protein: CAWSLGSSYEQYF
CDR3 DNA: TGTGCCTGGAGTTTGGGCAGTTCCTACGAGCAGTACTTC

clone size: once
J gene: TRBJ2-1
D gene: -
V gene: TRBV27
CDR3 protein: CASSLRGTLGHEQFF
CDR3 DNA: TGTGCCAGCAGTTTACGGGGGACCTTGGGGCATGAGCAGTTCTTC

clone size: -
J gene: TRBJ1-6
D gene: TRBD1
V gene: TRBV7-9
CDR3 protein: CASSLGTGSNSPLHF
CDR3 DNA: TGTGCCAGCAGCTTAGGGACAGGGAGTAATTCACCCCTCCACTTT

clone size: -
J gene: TRBJ1-5
D gene: -
V gene: TRBV29-1
CDR3 protein: CSPPTELNQPQHF
CDR3 DNA: TGCAGCCCCCCCACAGAGCTGAATCAGCCCCAGCATTTT